One sample yielded the 28 T cell receptor beta chains listed below, sequenced in a study of glioma-infiltrating T cells. Using RNA template, CDR3s of TCR alpha and beta were amplified with iRepertoire arm-PCR. MiXCR was run by TCRdb on the multiplex PCR reads, yielding one entry per CDR3 protein. Of more than 350,000 distinct CDR3 sequences in the sample, roughly two fifths were seen once. The sample taken for sequencing was glioma tissue, nonneoplastic brain tissue, or PBMCs (not recorded which). All receptors come from a human donor with low-grade glioma or glioblastoma, undergoing nonglioma brain surgery, or in good health (not recorded which).

This clonotype was seen more than once but under ten times. This chain connects TRBV12-3 or TRBV12-4 to TRBJ1-1; D gene ambiguous. The CDR3 consists of 10 residues. V lost 6 bases and J 6 bases, leaving 5 bases between the germline ends. The CDR3, as DNA: TGTGCCAGCAGGGGGTCTGAAGCTTTCTTT. Translating it yields CASRGSEAFF.

V is TRBV5-4 and J is TRBJ1-1, with D possibly matching TRBD1 (6 bases). Germline V lookup: CDR1 SGHNT, CDR2 YYREEE (reference sequence). CDR3 length equals 15 residues. The V end was cut by 6 bases, the J end by 5 bases, with 20 bases between. The CDR3 spells CASTRRGGRWTEAFF. CDR3 bases: TGTGCCAGCACCCGCCGGGGGGGGCGATGGACTGAAGCTTTCTTT.

This chain links TRBV29-1 with TRBJ2-5; 10 nucleotides line up with TRBD2. This CDR3 has 12 amino acids. Per the germline V gene, CDR1 is SQVTM and CDR2 is ANQGSEA. V dropped 6 bases and J dropped 4; count of bases not matched to a gene: 2. The CDR3 sequence is CSVRTSGETQYF. The CDR3 DNA reads as TGCAGCGTCAGGACTAGCGGAGAGACCCAGTACTTC.

The chain carries TRBV7-2 and TRBJ2-5; D is perhaps TRBD2 (6 bases). Between the trimmed V and J ends, which lost 5 bases and 5 bases, there was a span of 21 bases. CDR1 and CDR2 from the germline V gene are SGHTA and FQGNSA. The CDR3 totals 16 residues. CDR3: CASSPAYGRRFETQYF. The CDR3 nucleotides read TGTGCCAGCAGCCCCGCTTATGGGAGGCGGTTTGAGACCCAGTACTTC.

This chain connects TRBV11-2 to TRBJ1-5, with D hard to call. This CDR3 comprises 13 residues. Trimming removed 5 bases at V and 7 bases at J, with 12 bases between. Germline-derived CDR1 and CDR2 are SGHAT and FQNNGV. CDR3 nucleotide sequence: TGTGCCAGCAGCGCCCGGCATGGCCAGCCCCAGCATTTT. Translation gives CASSARHGQPQHF.

V and J are TRBV5-4 and TRBJ2-7; D might be TRBD1 (7 bases). V shed 3 bases and J shed 5 bases, with 15 bases lying between them. There are 14 residues in the CDR3. Germline values: CDR1 SGHNT, CDR2 YYREEE (reference sequence). The CDR3 DNA reads TGTGCCAGCAGCTGGCGGGGACAGAAAGACGAGCAGTACTTC. It translates to CASSWRGQKDEQYF.

J is TRBJ2-5 and V is TRBV4-2, with 7 bases that match TRBD2. This CDR3 is built from 16 residues. Per the germline V gene, CDR1 is LGHNA and CDR2 is YNFKEQ. V dropped 3 bases and J dropped 0; count of bases not matched to a gene: 7. The DNA for the CDR3 is TGTGCCAGCAGCCAGACCGTCGGGACTAACCAAGAGACCCAGTACTTC. It yields the protein CASSQTVGTNQETQYF.

The chain links TRBV2 to TRBJ2-3; the D gene is possibly TRBD1 (6 bases). Per germline, CDR1 SNHLY and CDR2 FYNNEI. V was shortened by 6 bases and J by 2 bases, with 12 bases between the two germline ends. The CDR3 extends over 14 amino acids. The CDR3 region is CASRNRDTTDTQYF. The CDR3 nucleotides are TGTGCCAGCAGGAACCGGGACACCACAGATACGCAGTATTTT.

This clonotype was observed at least ten times. V and J are TRBV27 and TRBJ2-1; 12 nucleotides agree with TRBD1. J lost 10 bases, V lost 5 bases, and 6 bases had no gene match. The CDR3 covers 14 residues. In germline, CDR1 is MNHEY, CDR2 SMNVEV (reference sequence). CDR3 amino acids: CASSPGTGGFEQFF. CDR3 nucleotide sequence: TGTGCCAGCAGTCCTGGGACAGGGGGCTTCGAGCAGTTCTTC.

This clonotype appeared a few times. The rearrangement links TRBV28 to TRBJ2-2, with D possibly matching TRBD1 (6 bases). CDR1 and CDR2 from the germline V gene are MDHEN and SYDVKM. Trimming cost V 3 bases and J 3 bases, with 14 bases left between them. This CDR3 region has 16 residues. CDR3 nucleotide sequence: TGTGCCAGCAGTTTTATAGCAGGGGTGGACACCGGGGAGCTGTTTTTT. It translates to CASSFIAGVDTGELFF.

V and J are TRBV4-1 and TRBJ2-7, with 9 bases matching TRBD1. The trim removed 4 bases at V and 5 bases at J, leaving 6 bases unmatched. This CDR3 is built from 14 residues. CDR1 MGHRA and CDR2 YSYEKL come from the germline V gene. CDR3 coding DNA: TGCGCCAGCAGCCTGGGACAGGGTGGCAACGAGCAGTACTTC. Translation: CASSLGQGGNEQYF.

This clonotype was seen a few times. The rearrangement uses TRBV7-2 and TRBJ2-1; 8 bases match TRBD1. The CDR3 runs to 14 residues. The J segment lost 3 bases and the V segment lost 3 bases, leaving 1 base of the junction unmatched. Germline V gene lookup returns CDR1 SGHTA and CDR2 FQGNSA. As DNA, the CDR3 is TGTGCCAGCAGCTTGGGGACAGGCTACAATGAGCAGTTCTTC. Residues: CASSLGTGYNEQFF.

The rearrangement links TRBV10-3 to TRBJ2-7; D call uncertain. V was pared by 5 bases and J by 0 bases, with 11 bases between. Germline lookup yields CDR1 ENHRY and CDR2 SYGVKD. This CDR3 has 14 amino acids. This CDR3 is CAISSPTSSYEQYF. In nucleotides, the CDR3 is TGTGCCATCAGTAGCCCTACGAGCTCCTACGAGCAGTACTTC.

On this clonotype itself: This may be a read error, as it is one base from a much larger clone. CDR3 protein: CSVWAGGSGEQYF. The CDR3 DNA sequence: TGCAGTGTCTGGGCAGGGGGGTCGGGCGAGCAGTACTTC. This chain uses TRBV20-1 with TRBJ2-7; possibly TRBD1 for D (7 bases). Per the germline V gene, CDR1 is DFQATT and CDR2 is SNEGSKA (reference sequence). Trimming left V 7 bases short and J 6 bases short, with 19 bases between. The CDR3 covers 13 residues.

The sample holds many counts of this clonotype. J is TRBJ2-1 and V is TRBV6-2 or TRBV6-3; perhaps TRBD2 as D (6 bases). Germline V gene data show CDR1 as MNHEY and CDR2 as SVGEGT. The germline V and J ends were trimmed by 3 bases and 6 bases, with 15 bases remaining between them. The CDR3 is made up of 15 amino acids. The CDR3 here is CASSYSTGAGNEQFF. The CDR3 bases are TGTGCCAGCAGTTATTCAACGGGAGCGGGCAATGAGCAGTTCTTC.

This clonotype appeared a few times. The V call is TRBV12-3 or TRBV12-4, the J call TRBJ2-7; the match to TRBD2 covers 8 bases. Unmatched junction bases numbered 9, after V lost 3 bases and J lost 2 bases. The CDR3 runs to 16 residues. CDR3 in DNA: TGTGCCAGCAGTTTTGGGGCGGGAGGCGGCACCTACGAGCAGTACTTC. This codes for CASSFGAGGGTYEQYF.

This chain connects TRBV12-3 or TRBV12-4 to TRBJ2-7; tentatively, D is TRBD2 (7 bases). The CDR3 has 16 amino acids. V shed 3 bases and J shed 0 bases, with 15 bases lying between them. The CDR3 bases are TGTGCCAGCAGTTTCGCGGGGGCTCCCAGCTCCTACGAGCAGTACTTC. Its protein product is CASSFAGAPSSYEQYF.

This clonotype was observed a handful of times. This chain joins TRBV4-1 and TRBJ2-5, with TRBD1 identical over 7 bases. Trimming at V came to 1 base and at J to 5 bases, leaving 4 bases not matched to a gene. Germline V gene data show CDR1 as MGHRA and CDR2 as YSYEKL. CDR3 length equals 14 residues. The DNA of the CDR3 is TGCGCCAGCAGCCAAGGCTTAGGGGGCGAGACCCAGTACTTC. This sequence encodes CASSQGLGGETQYF.

The chain couples TRBV28 to TRBJ1-2; D ambiguous. V was clipped by 6 bases and J by 5 bases, with 19 bases between them. Per germline, CDR1 MDHEN and CDR2 SYDVKM. This CDR3 has 15 amino acids. DNA for the CDR3: TGTGCCAGCAGCCAAGATGTCAGACTGACTTATGGCTACACCTTC. It is translated as CASSQDVRLTYGYTF.

This clonotype has only a few counts. The J gene is TRBJ1-6, the V gene TRBV6-1; D remains unclear. Germline V gene lookup returns CDR1 MNHNS and CDR2 SASEGT. Trimming shortened V by 7 bases and J by 5 bases, and 15 bases separated the two germline ends. The CDR3 covers 15 residues. The CDR3 loop reads CASTSTAADNSPLHF. The CDR3 DNA reads as TGTGCCAGCACGTCTACGGCCGCCGATAATTCACCCCTCCACTTT.

V usage is TRBV7-3 and J usage is TRBJ2-1, with 8 bases that match TRBD2. The CDR3 runs to 15 residues. V shed 1 base and J 8 bases; nucleotides not matched to a gene: 7. The germline CDR1 and CDR2 sequences are SGHTA and FQGTGA. This chain's CDR3 is CASSLNGRASDEQFF. As DNA, the CDR3 is TGTGCCAGCAGCTTAAACGGGAGGGCCTCAGATGAGCAGTTCTTC.

This clonotype was seen once. A much larger clone sits a single nucleotide away, making a read error possible. V usage is TRBV20-1 and J usage is TRBJ2-3; 7 bases align to TRBD2. The V gene end was trimmed by 5 bases and the J gene end by 4 bases; junction bases not matched to a gene: 9. Germline V gene sequence: CDR1 DFQATT, CDR2 SNEGSKA (reference sequence). The CDR3 has 14 residues. The CDR3 region is CSAYTSERADTQYF. The CDR3, as DNA: TGCAGTGCTTACACTAGCGAACGCGCAGATACGCAGTATTTT.

The chain is built from TRBV20-1 and TRBJ1-1; 7 nucleotides align to TRBD1. This CDR3 comprises 11 residues. In germline, CDR1 is DFQATT, CDR2 SNEGSKA (reference sequence). Losses at the gene ends were 6 bases for V and 7 bases for J; bases not matched to a gene: 5. In DNA, the CDR3 is TGCAGTGCCGGGGGGGACAGTGAAGCTTTCTTT. Its protein is CSAGGDSEAFF.

The chain uses TRBV6-1 and TRBJ2-7, with TRBD2 identical over 10 bases. From germline, CDR1 is MNHNS and CDR2 SASEGT. V was clipped by 5 bases and J by 1 base; unmatched bases: 11. This CDR3 spans 17 amino acids. The CDR3 spells CASSLGLAEGSSYEQYF. The CDR3 coding sequence is TGTGCCAGCAGTCTCGGACTAGCGGAAGGGTCATCCTACGAGCAGTACTTC.

This chain links TRBV18 with TRBJ2-1, with D perhaps being TRBD1 or TRBD2 (5 bases each). This CDR3 is 17 amino acids long. Germline CDR1 KGHSH, CDR2 LQKENI. V dropped 3 bases and J dropped 6 bases, with 21 bases sitting between them. This CDR3 reads CASSPLKAAGQGNEQFF. The CDR3 nucleotides are TGTGCCAGCTCACCCCTCAAAGCGGCTGGTCAGGGCAATGAGCAGTTCTTC.

This clonotype was seen only a few times. The rearrangement uses TRBV20-1 and TRBJ1-5; the D is unclear. The V end was cut by 0 bases, the J end by 6 bases, with 12 bases between. Germline CDR1 DFQATT, CDR2 SNEGSKA (reference sequence). CDR3 length: 14 residues. Here the CDR3 DNA reads TGCAGTGCTAGAGAACTTGTTGGGTCTCAGCCCCAGCATTTT. This sequence encodes CSARELVGSQPQHF.

The rearrangement uses TRBV20-1 and TRBJ1-6; the D is unclear. From germline, CDR1 is DFQATT and CDR2 SNEGSKA (reference sequence). The CDR3 consists of 11 residues. Trimming took 5 bases from V and 18 from J, leaving 17 bases between them. The CDR3 region has the DNA TGCAGTGCTTTACCGGATTCAACCCCCCACTTT. Translation: CSALPDSTPHF.

This clonotype came up a few times. V and J are TRBV7-2 and TRBJ2-3, with a possible D match to TRBD1 (6 bases). This CDR3 has 15 residues. Trimming removed 2 bases from V and 1 base from J, with 10 bases in between. Germline V gene data show CDR1 as SGHTA and CDR2 as FQGNSA. CDR3 in DNA: TGTGCCAGCAGCTTAAAAAGACAGGGCACAGATACGCAGTATTTT. This codes for CASSLKRQGTDTQYF.